This T cell receptor beta chain was recorded in a study of PD-1 blockade in classical Hodgkin lymphoma. Study context: Patients were given intravenous nivolumab, 3 mg/kg, every 2 weeks. Study-wide results and caveats: Those achieving complete response showed baseline diversity like newly diagnosed patients. After ASCT, patients who started nivolumab under 1 year later were excluded.

The CDR3 has 15 amino acids. Trimming shortened V by 5 bases and J by 0 bases, and 11 bases separated the two germline ends. Germline V CDR1 and CDR2: SGHVS, FNYEAQ. Note on this clone: The antigen is not known.

Time point described: cycle 4 day 1 (C4D1), after around six weeks of nivolumab. Every patient relapsed after autologous stem cell transplantation, and brentuximab vedotin exposure varied. Libraries were prepared by immunoSEQ multiplex PCR; TCRdb keeps only in-frame clonotypes and omits some of them. The sample records around 60,000 clones, less than 95% being singletons. The starting material was peripheral blood mononuclear cells (PBMCs), obtained before the fourth cycle of nivolumab. The genes are TRBV7-6 and TRBJ1-3; D might be TRBD1 (5 bases). This receptor was taken from a human donor with classical Hodgkin lymphoma. The CDR3 here is CASSTGPTSGNTIYF. In nucleotides, the CDR3 is TGTGCCAGCAGCACGGGACCGACCTCTGGAAACACCATATATTTT.